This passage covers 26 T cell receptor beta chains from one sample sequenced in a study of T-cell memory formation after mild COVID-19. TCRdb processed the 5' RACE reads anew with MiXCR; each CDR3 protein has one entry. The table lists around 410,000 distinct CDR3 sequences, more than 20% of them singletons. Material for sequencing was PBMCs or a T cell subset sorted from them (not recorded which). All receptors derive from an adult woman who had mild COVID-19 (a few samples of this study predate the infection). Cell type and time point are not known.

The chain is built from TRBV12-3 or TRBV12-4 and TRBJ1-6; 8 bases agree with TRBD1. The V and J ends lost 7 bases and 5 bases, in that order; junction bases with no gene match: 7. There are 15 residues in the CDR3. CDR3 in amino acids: CASKRQGLNNSPLHF. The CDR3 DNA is TGTGCCAGCAAGCGACAGGGGCTTAATAATTCACCCCTCCACTTT.

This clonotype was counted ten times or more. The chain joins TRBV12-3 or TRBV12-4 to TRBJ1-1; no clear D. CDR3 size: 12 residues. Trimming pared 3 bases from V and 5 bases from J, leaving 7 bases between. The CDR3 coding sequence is TGTGCCAGCAGTTTCGAAGGAACTGAAGCTTTCTTT. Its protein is CASSFEGTEAFF.

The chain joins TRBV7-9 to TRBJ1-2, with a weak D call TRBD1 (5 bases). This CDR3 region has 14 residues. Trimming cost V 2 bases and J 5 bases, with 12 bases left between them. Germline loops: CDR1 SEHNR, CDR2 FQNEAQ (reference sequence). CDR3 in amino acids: CASSLLGTSYGYTF. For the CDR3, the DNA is TGTGCCAGCAGCTTATTGGGGACTTCATATGGCTACACCTTC.

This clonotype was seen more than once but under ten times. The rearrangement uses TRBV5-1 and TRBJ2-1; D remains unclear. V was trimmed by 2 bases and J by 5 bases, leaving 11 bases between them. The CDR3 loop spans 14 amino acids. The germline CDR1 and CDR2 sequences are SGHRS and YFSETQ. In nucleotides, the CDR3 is TGCGCCAGCAGCTTAGGCGCGGCCGACAATGAGCAGTTCTTC. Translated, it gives CASSLGAADNEQFF.

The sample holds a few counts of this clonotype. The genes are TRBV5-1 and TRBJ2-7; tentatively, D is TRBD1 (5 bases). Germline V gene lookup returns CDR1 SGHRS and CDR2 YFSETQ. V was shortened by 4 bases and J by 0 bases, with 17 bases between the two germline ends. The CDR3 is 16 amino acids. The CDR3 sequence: CASSPSGHVSSYEQYF. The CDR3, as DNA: TGCGCCAGCAGCCCCTCTGGACACGTGAGCTCCTACGAGCAGTACTTC.

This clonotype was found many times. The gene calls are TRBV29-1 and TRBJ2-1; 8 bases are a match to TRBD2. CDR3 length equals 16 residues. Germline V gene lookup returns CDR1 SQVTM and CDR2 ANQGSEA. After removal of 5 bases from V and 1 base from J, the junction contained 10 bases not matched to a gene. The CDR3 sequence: CSVRTAGGASYNEQFF. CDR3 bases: TGCAGCGTTCGGACGGCGGGGGGCGCTTCCTACAATGAGCAGTTCTTC.

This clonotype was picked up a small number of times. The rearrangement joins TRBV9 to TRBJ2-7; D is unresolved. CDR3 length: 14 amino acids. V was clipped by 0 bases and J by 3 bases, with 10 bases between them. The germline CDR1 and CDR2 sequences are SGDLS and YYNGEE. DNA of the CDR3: TGTGCCAGCAGCGTAGGGTCGGAGAGCTACGAGCAGTACTTC. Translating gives CASSVGSESYEQYF.

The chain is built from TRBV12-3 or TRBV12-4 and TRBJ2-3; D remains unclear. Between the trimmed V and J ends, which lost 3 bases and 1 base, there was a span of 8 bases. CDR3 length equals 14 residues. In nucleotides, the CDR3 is TGTGCCAGCAGTTTCACACGGCGCACAGATACGCAGTATTTT. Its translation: CASSFTRRTDTQYF.

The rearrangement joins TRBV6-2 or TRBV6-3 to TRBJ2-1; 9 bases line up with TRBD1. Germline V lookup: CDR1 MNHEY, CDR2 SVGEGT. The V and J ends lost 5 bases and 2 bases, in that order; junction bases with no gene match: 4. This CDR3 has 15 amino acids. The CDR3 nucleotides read TGTGCCAGCAGTGCGGGACAGGGCCCCTACAATGAGCAGTTCTTC. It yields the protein CASSAGQGPYNEQFF.

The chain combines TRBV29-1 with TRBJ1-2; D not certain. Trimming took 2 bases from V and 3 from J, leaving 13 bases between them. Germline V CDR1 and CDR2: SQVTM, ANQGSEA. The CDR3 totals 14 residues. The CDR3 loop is CSVESIDLDYGYTF. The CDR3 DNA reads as TGCAGCGTTGAATCCATCGACCTTGACTATGGCTACACCTTC.

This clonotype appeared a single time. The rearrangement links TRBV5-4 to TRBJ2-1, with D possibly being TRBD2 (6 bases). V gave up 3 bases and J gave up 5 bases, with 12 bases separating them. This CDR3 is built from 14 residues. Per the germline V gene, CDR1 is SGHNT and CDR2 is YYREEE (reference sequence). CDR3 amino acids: CASSSAGIDNEQFF. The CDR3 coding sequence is TGTGCCAGCAGCTCAGCGGGCATCGACAATGAGCAGTTCTTC.

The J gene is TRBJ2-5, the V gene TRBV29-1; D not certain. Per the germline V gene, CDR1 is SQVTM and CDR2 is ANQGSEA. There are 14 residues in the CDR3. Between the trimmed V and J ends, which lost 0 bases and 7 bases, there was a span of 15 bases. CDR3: CSVEDGIGARTQYF. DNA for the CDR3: TGCAGCGTTGAAGATGGAATAGGCGCAAGGACCCAGTACTTC.

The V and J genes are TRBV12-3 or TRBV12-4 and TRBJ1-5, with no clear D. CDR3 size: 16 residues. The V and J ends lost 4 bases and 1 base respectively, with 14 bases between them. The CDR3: CASSYLAASSNQPQHF. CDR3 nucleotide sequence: TGTGCCAGCAGTTACCTCGCGGCTTCCAGCAATCAGCCCCAGCATTTT.

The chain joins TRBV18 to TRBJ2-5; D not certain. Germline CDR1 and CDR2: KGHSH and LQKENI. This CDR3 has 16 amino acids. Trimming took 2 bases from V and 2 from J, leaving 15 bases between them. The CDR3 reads CASSPTEALEQETQYF. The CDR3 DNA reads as TGTGCCAGCTCACCAACCGAGGCACTCGAACAAGAGACCCAGTACTTC.

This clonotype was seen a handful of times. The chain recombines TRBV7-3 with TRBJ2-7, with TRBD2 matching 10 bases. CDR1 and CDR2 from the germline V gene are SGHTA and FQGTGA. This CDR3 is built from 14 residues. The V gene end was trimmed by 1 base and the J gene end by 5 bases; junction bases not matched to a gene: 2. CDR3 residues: CASSLSLAGDEQYF. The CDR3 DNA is TGTGCCAGCAGCTTAAGTCTAGCGGGAGACGAGCAGTACTTC.

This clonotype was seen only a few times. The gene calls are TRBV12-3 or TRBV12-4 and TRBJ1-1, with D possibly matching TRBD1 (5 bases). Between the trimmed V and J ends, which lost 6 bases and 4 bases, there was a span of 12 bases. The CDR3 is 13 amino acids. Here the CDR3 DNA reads TGTGCCAGCAGCGCTCCGGGGGGCACTGAAGCTTTCTTT. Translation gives CASSAPGGTEAFF.

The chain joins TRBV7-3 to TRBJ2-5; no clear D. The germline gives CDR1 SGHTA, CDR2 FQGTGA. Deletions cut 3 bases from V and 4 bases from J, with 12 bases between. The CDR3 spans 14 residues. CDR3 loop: CASSFLGLRETQYF. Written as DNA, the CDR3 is TGTGCCAGCAGCTTCTTAGGGCTCAGAGAGACCCAGTACTTC.

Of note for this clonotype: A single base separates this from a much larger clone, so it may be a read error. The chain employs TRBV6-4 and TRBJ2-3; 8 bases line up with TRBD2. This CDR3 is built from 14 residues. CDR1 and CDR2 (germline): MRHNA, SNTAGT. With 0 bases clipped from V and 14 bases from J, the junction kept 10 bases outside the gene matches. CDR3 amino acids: CASSDSRAGAKVYF. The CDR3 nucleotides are TGTGCCAGCAGTGACTCACGAGCGGGAGCAAAAGTGTATTTT.

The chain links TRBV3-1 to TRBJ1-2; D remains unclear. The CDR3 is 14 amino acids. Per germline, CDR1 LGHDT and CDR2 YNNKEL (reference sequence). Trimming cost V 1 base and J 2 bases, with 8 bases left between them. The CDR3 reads CASSQGGANYGYTF. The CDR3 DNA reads TGTGCCAGCAGCCAAGGGGGAGCGAACTATGGCTACACCTTC. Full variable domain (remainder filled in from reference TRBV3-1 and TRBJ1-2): DTAVSQTPKYLVTQMGNDKSIKCEQNLGHDTMYWYKQDSKKFLKIMFSYNNKELIINETVPNRFSPKSPDKAHLNLHINSLELGDSAVYFCASSQGGANYGYTFGSGTRLTVV.

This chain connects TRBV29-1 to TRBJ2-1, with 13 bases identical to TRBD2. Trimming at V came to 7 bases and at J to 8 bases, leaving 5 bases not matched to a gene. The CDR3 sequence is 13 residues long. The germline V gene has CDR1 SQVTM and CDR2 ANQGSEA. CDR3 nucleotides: TGCAGCGCACGGACTAGCGGGAGTCATGAGCAGTTCTTC. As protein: CSARTSGSHEQFF.

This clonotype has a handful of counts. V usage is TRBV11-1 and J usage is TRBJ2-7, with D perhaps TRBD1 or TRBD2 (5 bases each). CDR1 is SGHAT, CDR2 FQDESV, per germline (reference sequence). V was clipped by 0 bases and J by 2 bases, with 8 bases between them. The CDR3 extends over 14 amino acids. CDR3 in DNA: TGTGCCAGCAGCTTAGCGGGACCGGCCTACGAGCAGTACTTC. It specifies CASSLAGPAYEQYF.

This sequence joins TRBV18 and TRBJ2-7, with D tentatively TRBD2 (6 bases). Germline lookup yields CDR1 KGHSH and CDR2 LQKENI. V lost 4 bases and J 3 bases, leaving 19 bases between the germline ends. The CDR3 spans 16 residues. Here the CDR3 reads CASSRPPWEAVYEQYF. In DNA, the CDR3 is TGTGCCAGCTCACGGCCTCCTTGGGAGGCGGTCTACGAGCAGTACTTC.

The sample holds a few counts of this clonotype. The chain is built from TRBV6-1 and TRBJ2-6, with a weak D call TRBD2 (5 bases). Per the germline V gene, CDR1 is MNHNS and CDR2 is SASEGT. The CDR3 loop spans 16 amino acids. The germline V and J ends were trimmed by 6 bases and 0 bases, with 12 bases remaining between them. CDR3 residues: CASSGPGSSGANVLTF. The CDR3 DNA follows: TGTGCCAGCAGCGGCCCGGGGAGCTCTGGGGCCAACGTCCTGACTTTC.

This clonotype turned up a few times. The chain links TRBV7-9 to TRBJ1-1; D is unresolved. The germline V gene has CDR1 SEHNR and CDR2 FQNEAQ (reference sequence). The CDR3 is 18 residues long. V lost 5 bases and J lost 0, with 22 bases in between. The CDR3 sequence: CASSLGLRSAGLNTEAFF. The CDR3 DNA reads TGTGCCAGCAGCCTTGGGTTGAGGTCGGCGGGGTTGAACACTGAAGCTTTCTTT.

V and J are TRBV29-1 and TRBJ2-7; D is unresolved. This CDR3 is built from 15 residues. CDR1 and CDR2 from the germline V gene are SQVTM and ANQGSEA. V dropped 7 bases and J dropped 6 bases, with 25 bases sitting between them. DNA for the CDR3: TGCAGCGCTATCCTCGCGGACGCGGTCGGAAGCGAGCAGTACTTC. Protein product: CSAILADAVGSEQYF.

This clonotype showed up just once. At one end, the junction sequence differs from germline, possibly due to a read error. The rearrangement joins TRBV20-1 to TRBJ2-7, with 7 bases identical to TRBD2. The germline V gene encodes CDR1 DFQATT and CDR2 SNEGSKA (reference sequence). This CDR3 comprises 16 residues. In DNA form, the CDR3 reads TGCATTGCTAGAGATTTAGAGCGGGGAAAGGGATACGAGCAGTACTTC. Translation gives CIARDLERGKGYEQYF.